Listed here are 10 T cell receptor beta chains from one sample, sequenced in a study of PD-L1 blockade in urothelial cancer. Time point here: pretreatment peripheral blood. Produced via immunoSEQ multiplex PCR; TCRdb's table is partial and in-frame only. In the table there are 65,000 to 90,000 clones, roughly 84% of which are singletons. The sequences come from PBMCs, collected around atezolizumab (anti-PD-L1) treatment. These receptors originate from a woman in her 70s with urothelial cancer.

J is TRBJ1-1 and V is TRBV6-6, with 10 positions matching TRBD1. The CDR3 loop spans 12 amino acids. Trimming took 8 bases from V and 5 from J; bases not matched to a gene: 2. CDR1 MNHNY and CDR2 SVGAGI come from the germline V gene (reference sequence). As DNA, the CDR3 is TGTGCCAGCTGGACAGGGGGAACTGAAGCTTTCTTT. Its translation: CASWTGGTEAFF.

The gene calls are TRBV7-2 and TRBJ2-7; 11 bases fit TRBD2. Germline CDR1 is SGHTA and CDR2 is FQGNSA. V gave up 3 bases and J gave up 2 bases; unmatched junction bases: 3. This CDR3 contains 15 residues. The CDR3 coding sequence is TGTGCCAGCAGCTTCGATAGCGGGGGGGCCTACGAGCAGTACTTC. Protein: CASSFDSGGAYEQYF. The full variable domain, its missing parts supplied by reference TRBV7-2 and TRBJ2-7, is GAGVSQSPSNKVTEKGKDVELRCDPISGHTALYWYRQSLGQGLEFLIYFQGNSAPDKSGLPSDRFSAERTGGSVSTLTIQRTQQEDSAVYLCASSFDSGGAYEQYFGPGTRLTVT.

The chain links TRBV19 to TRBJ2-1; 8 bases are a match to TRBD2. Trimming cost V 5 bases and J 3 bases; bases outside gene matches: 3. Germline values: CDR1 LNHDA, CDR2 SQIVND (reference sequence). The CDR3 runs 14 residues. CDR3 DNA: TGTGCCAGTAGTTCCCGGGAGGGCTACAATGAGCAGTTCTTC. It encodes CASSSREGYNEQFF.

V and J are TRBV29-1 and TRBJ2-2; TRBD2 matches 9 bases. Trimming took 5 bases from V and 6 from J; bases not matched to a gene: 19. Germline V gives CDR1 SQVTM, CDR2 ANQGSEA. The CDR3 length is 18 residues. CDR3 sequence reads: CSVRGAGGSYFGAGELFF. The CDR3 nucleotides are TGCAGCGTTAGGGGGGCGGGAGGGTCATACTTCGGTGCCGGGGAGCTGTTTTTT.

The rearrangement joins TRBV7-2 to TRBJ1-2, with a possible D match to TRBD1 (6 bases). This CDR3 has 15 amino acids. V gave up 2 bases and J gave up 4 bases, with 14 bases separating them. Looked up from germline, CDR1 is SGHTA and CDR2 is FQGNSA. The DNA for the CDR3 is TGTGCCAGCAGCTTAAATGGGGGGGCAGGCTATGGCTACACCTTC. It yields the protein CASSLNGGAGYGYTF. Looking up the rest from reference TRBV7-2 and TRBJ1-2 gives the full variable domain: GAGVSQSPSNKVTEKGKDVELRCDPISGHTALYWYRQSLGQGLEFLIYFQGNSAPDKSGLPSDRFSAERTGGSVSTLTIQRTQQEDSAVYLCASSLNGGAGYGYTFGSGTRLTVV.

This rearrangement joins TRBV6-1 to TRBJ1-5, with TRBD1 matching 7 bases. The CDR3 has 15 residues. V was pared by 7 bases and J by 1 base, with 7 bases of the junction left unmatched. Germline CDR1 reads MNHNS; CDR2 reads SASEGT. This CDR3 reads CASTRQGPSNQPQHF. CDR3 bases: TGTGCCAGCACAAGACAGGGCCCCAGCAATCAGCCCCAGCATTTT.

This chain's CDR3 is CASSSSSGQSLYQETQYF. The CDR3 DNA reads as TGTGCCAGCAGTTCCTCCTCCGGACAGAGCTTGTACCAAGAGACCCAGTACTTC. The V gene is TRBV28, the J gene TRBJ2-5; TRBD1 might be the D (6 bases). The CDR3 contains 18 residues. In germline, CDR1 is MDHEN, CDR2 SYDVKM. V lost 4 bases to trimming and J lost 0 bases, with 21 bases between them.

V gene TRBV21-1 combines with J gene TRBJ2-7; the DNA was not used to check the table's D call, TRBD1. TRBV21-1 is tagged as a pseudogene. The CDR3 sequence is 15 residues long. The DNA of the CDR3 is TGTGCCAGTGCACCCCGGGACAGGGGAACCTACGAGCAGTACTTC. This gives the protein CASAPRDRGTYEQYF.

The CDR3 nucleotides read TGTGCCAGCAGCTTTTGGGACAGGGGTCCCGGGGAGCTGTTTTTT. It is translated as CASSFWDRGPGELFF. The chain joins TRBV7-2 to TRBJ2-2; 10 nucleotides align to TRBD1. The CDR3 runs to 15 residues. The V gene end was trimmed by 3 bases and the J gene end by 6 bases; junction bases not matched to a gene: 4. Germline CDR1 reads SGHTA; CDR2 reads FQGNSA.

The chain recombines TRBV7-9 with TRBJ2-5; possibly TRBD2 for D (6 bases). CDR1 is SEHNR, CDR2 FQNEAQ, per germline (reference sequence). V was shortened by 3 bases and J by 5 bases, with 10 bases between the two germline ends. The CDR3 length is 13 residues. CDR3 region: CASSLGTVETQYF. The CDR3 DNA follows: TGTGCCAGCAGCTTGGGGACTGTGGAGACCCAGTACTTC. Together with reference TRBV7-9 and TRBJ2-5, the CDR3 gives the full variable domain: DTGVSQNPRHKITKRGQNVTFRCDPISEHNRLYWYRQTLGQGPEFLTYFQNEAQLEKSRLLSDRFSAERPKGSFSTLEIQRTEQGDSAMYLCASSLGTVETQYFGPGTRLLVL.